These 7 T cell receptor beta chains were all obtained from the same sample, sequenced in a study of T cells after yellow fever vaccination. TCRdb fed the 5' RACE reads into MiXCR, producing one record per CDR3 protein. The data hold about 240,000 distinct CDR3 sequences, with 6.9% observed a single time. The source was CD4+ T cells sorted from PBMCs, collected 15 days after the yellow fever booster vaccination. These receptors all come from a man aged 25 to 40 who received the YFV17D yellow fever vaccine.

This chain links TRBV10-1 with TRBJ2-5; weak D call: TRBD1 (5 bases). Germline loops: CDR1 WNHNN, CDR2 SYGVQD (reference sequence). Deletions cut 10 bases from V and 2 bases from J, with 20 bases between. This CDR3 is built from 15 residues. DNA for the CDR3: TGCGCCAAATTCCCCCCCGGACAAGCACAAGAGACCCAGTACTTC. Protein sequence: CAKFPPGQAQETQYF.

This clonotype was observed at least ten times. J is TRBJ2-5 and V is TRBV7-6; 8 bases match TRBD2. Germline lookup yields CDR1 SGHVS and CDR2 FNYEAQ. V was clipped by 5 bases and J by 5 bases; unmatched bases: 7. The CDR3 length is 14 residues. CDR3 residues: CASSPGTRWETQYF. In DNA, the CDR3 is TGTGCCAGCAGCCCCGGGACTAGATGGGAGACCCAGTACTTC.

The rearrangement joins TRBV5-1 to TRBJ2-4; TRBD1 matches at 10 bases. This CDR3 comprises 15 residues. Germline assignment: CDR1 SGHRS and CDR2 YFSETQ. Trimming took 4 bases from V and 7 from J; bases not matched to a gene: 8. CDR3 DNA: TGCGCCAGCAGCGAATCCGGGACAGGGGTGAACATTCAGTACTTC. Its protein is CASSESGTGVNIQYF.

This clonotype was picked up many times. This sequence joins TRBV5-1 and TRBJ2-5; 8 nucleotides line up with TRBD2. Germline V gene lookup returns CDR1 SGHRS and CDR2 YFSETQ. CDR3 length: 19 amino acids. J was trimmed by 2 bases and V by 4 bases; bases with no gene match: 19. CDR3 sequence: CASSGRGGVALTSQETQYF. Written as DNA, the CDR3 is TGCGCCAGCAGCGGCCGGGGGGGCGTAGCCCTCACTTCGCAAGAGACCCAGTACTTC.

This clonotype was seen more than once but under ten times. CDR3 sequence: CASRGRIAGVRNEQFF. As DNA, the CDR3 is TGTGCCAGCAGAGGGCGAATAGCGGGAGTCCGTAACGAGCAGTTCTTC. The chain uses TRBV11-2 and TRBJ2-1; TRBD2 matches 9 bases. CDR3 length equals 16 residues. Germline CDR1 is SGHAT and CDR2 is FQNNGV. The J segment lost 10 bases and the V segment lost 6 bases, leaving 16 bases of the junction unmatched.

This clonotype has only a few counts. The V and J genes are TRBV12-3 or TRBV12-4 and TRBJ2-7; the D is unclear. V was cut by 2 bases and J by 0 bases, with 11 bases left in between. This CDR3 has 15 amino acids. The CDR3 DNA is TGTGCCAGCAGTTTATCGACGGGCCCCTCCTACGAGCAGTACTTC. Translating it yields CASSLSTGPSYEQYF.

The chain is built from TRBV20-1 and TRBJ2-5, with D uncertain. This CDR3 is 11 amino acids long. Trimming took off 5 bases at V and 2 bases at J, with 6 bases between the two ends. Germline CDR1 and CDR2: DFQATT and SNEGSKA (reference sequence). CDR3 in amino acids: CSAVEQETQYF. In DNA form, the CDR3 reads TGCAGTGCTGTGGAGCAAGAGACCCAGTACTTC.